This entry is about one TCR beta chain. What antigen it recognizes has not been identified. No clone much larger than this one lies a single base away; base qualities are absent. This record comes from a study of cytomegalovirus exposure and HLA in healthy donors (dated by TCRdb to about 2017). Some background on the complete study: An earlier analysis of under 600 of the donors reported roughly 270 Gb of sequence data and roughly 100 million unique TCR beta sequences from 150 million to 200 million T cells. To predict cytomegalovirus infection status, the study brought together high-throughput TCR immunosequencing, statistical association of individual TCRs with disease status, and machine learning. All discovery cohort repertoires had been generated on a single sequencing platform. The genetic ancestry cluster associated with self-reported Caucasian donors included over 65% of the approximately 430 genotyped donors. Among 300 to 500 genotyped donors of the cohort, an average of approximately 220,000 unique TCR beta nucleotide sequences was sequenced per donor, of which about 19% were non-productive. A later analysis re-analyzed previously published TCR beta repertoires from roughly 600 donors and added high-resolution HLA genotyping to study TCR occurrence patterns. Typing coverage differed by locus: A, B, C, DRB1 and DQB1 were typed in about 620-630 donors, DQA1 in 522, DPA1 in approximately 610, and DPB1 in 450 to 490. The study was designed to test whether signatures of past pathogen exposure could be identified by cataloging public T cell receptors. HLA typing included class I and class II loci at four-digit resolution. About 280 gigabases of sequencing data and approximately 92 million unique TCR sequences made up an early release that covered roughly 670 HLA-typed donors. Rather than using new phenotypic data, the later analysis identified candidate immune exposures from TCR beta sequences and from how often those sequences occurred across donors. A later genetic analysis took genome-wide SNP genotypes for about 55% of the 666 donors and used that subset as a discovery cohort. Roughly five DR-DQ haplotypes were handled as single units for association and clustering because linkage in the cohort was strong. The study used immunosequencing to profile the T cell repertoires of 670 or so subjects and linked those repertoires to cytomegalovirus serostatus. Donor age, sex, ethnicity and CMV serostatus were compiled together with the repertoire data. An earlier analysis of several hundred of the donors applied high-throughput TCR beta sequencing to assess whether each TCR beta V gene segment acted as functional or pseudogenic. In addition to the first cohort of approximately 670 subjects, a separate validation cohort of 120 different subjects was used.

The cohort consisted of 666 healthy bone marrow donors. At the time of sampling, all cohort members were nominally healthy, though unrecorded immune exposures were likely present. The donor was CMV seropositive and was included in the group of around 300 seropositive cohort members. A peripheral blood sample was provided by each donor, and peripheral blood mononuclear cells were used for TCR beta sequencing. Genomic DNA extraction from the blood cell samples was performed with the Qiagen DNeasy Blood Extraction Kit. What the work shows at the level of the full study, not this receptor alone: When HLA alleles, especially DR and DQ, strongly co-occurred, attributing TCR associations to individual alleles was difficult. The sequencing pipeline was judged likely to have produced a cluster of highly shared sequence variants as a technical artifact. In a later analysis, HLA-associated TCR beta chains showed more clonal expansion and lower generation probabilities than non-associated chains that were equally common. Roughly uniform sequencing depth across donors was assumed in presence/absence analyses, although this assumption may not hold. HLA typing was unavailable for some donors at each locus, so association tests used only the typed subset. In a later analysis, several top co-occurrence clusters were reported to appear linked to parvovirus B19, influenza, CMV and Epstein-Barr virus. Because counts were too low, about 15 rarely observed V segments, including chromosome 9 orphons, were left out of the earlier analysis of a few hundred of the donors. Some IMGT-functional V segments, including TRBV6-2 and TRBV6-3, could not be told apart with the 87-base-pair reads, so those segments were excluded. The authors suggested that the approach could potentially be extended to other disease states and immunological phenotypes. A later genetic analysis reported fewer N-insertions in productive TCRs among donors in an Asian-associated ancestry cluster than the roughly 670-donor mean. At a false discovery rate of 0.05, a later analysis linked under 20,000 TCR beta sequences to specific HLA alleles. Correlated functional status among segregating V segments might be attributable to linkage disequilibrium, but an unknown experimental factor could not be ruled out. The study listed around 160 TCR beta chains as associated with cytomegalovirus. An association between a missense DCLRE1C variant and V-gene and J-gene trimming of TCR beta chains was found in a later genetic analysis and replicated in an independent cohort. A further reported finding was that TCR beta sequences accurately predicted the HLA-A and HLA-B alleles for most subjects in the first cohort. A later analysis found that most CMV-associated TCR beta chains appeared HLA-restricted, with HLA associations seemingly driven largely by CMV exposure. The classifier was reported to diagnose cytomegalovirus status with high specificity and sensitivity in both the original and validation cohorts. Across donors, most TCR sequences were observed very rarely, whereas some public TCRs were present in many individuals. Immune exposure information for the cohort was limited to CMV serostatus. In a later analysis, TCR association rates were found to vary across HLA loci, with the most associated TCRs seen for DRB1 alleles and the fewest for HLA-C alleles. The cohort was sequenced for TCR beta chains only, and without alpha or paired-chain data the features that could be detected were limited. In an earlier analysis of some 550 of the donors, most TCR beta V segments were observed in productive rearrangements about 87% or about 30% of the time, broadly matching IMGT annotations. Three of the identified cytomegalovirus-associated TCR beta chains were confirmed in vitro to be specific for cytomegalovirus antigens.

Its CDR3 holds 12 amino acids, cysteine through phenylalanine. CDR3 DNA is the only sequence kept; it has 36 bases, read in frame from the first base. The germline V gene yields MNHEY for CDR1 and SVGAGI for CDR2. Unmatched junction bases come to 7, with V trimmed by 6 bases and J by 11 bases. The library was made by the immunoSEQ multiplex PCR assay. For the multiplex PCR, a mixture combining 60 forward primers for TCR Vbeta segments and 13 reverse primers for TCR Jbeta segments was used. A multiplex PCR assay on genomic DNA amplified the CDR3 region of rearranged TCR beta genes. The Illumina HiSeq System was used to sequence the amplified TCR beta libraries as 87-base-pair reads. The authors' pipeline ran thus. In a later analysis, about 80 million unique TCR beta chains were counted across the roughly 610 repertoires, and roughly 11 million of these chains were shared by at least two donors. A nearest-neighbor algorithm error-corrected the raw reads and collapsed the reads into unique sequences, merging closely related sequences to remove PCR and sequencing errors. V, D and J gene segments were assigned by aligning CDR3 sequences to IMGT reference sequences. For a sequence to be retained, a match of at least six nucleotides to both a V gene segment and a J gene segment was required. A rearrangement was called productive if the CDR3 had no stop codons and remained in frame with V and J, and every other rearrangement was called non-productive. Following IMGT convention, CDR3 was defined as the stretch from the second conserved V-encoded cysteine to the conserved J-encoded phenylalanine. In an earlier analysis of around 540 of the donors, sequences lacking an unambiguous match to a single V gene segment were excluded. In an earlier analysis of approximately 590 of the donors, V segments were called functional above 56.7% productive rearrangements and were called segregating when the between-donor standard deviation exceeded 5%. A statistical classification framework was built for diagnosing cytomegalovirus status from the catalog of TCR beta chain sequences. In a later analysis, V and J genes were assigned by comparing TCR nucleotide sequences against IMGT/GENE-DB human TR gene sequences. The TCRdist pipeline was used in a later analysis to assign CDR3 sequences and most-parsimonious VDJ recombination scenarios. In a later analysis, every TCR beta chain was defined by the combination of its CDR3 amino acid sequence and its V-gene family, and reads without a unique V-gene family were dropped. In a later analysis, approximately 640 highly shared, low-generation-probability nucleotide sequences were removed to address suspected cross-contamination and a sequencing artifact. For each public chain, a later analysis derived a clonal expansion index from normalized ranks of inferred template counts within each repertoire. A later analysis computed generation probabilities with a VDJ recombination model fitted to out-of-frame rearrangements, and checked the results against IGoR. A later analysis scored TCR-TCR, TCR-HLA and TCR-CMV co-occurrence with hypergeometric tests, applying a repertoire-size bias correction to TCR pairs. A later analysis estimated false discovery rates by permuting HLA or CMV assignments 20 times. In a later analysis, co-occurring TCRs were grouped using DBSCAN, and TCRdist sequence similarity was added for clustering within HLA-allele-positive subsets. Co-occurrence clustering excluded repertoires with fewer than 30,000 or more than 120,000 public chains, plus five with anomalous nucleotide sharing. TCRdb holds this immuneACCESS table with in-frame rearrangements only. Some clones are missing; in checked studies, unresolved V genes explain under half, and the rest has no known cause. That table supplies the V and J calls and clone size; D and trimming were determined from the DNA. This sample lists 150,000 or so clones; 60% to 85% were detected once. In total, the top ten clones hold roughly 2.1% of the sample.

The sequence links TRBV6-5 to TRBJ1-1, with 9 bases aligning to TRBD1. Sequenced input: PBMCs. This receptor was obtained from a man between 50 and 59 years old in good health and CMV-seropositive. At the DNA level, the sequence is TGTGCCAGCAGCCCGGACAGGGGCTTGGCTTTCTTT. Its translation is CASSPDRGLAFF.